Here is one TCR beta chain with its context. Its antigen is as yet unknown. The sample belongs to a study of shared clonotypes between healthy human individuals. Findings of the study overall: An expected dependence of interdonor clonotype sharing on sequencing depth was noted. All-four-donor shared clonotypes had higher generation probabilities than non-shared clonotypes did.

Repertoires were generated with immunoSEQ multiplex PCR, while TCRdb's copy carries only in-frame clones and drops some. The table has about 710,000 clones, about two thirds seen once. The V gene's germline CDR1 is KGHSH and CDR2 LQKENI. CDR3 size: 16 residues. V lost 1 base and J 4 bases, leaving 14 bases between the germline ends. The gene calls are TRBV18 and TRBJ2-1; D is possibly TRBD2 (6 bases). The sequencing input was memory CD4+ T cells sorted from blood. Described subset: CD45RA-negative fraction. This receptor was identified in a woman aged 25 to 45 in good health. Here the CDR3 DNA reads TGTGCCAGCTCACCACGGAGGGAGCGTGCGTACAATGAGCAGTTCTTC. Protein product: CASSPRRERAYNEQFF. The full variable domain, in which reference TRBV18 and TRBJ2-1 provide the parts outside the CDR3, is NAGVMQNPRHLVRRRGQEARLRCSPMKGHSHVYWYRQLPEEGLKFMVYLQKENIIDESGMPKERFSAEFPKEGPSILRIQQVVRGDSAAYFCASSPRRERAYNEQFFGPGTRLTVL.